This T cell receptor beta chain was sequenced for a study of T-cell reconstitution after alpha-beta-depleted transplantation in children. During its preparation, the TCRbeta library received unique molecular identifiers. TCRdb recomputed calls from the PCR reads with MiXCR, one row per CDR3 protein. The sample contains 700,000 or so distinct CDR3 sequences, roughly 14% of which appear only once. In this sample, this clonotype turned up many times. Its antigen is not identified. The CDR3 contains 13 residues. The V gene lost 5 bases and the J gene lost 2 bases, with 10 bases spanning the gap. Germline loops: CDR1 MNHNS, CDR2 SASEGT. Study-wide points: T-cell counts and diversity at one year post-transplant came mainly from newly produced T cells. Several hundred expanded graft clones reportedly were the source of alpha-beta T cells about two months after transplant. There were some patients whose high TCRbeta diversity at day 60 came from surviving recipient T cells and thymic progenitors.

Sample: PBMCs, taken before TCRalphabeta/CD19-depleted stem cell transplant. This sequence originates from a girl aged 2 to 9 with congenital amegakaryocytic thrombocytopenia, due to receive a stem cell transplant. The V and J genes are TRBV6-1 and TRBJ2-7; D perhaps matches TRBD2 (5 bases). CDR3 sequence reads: CASSPSGPYEQYF. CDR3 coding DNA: TGTGCCAGCAGTCCGAGCGGTCCCTACGAGCAGTACTTC.